This T cell receptor beta chain was recovered during a study of blood T cell repertoires in COVID-19 (dated by TCRdb to about 2020). Background on the whole study: Collaborator samples came from the United States, Italy and Spain and covered acute and convalescent phases of COVID-19. A de-identified subject ID, COVID-19 status, age in years and sex were almost always included in the sample metadata. Samples were obtained from the ongoing ImmuneRACE study (first 160 participants) and from roughly 1,300 subjects provided by 6 global collaborators. Deeply sampled blood TCRbeta repertoires from subjects exposed to, actively infected with, or recovered from COVID-19 were included in the dataset. HLA class I and class II types, where available, came from metadata supplied by the sample provider rather than from assay-based typing. The prospective study material was composed of cDNA or gDNA derived from T cells, B-cell-depleted T cells, or PBMCs. The repertoires were made available in a free public database intended to serve as a resource for research on the immune response to SARS-CoV-2.

Whole blood was collected in K2EDTA tubes by collaborating institutions according to the institutions' own protocols. Collaborator samples were shipped for TCRbeta analysis as frozen whole blood, isolated PBMCs, or DNA extracted from either sample type. Results and caveats for the whole study, not just this receptor: How much clinical and demographic metadata was included differed by source and by participant, and the metadata was provided uncurated.

Trimming leaves V shorter by 3 bases and J shorter by 8 bases, with the junction holding 7 bases beyond the gene matches. From a lookup of the germline V gene, CDR1 and CDR2 are KGHSH and LQKENI. The CDR3, cysteine through phenylalanine, is 15 amino acids long. Left in the record is the CDR3 DNA by itself, 45 bases read in frame from the first base. TCRbeta CDR3 regions were amplified from genomic DNA using the immunoSEQ Assay, a bias-controlled multiplex PCR. On the authors' methods: Nucleated cell counts per sample were estimated from amplification of reference gene primers within the assay. To quantify the absolute abundance of each unique TCRbeta CDR3 rearrangement, sequence reads were collapsed and filtered. Productive Simpson clonality was computed per sample as the square root of Simpson's diversity index over productive rearrangements. Here the immuneACCESS table is served through TCRdb, limited to in-frame sequences with V and J called. Missing clones are a known gap in these copies; in checked studies unresolved V genes cover under half, and the rest lacks a known reason. The V and J calls and clone size are taken from that table; D and trimming were inferred from the DNA. For this sample the table gives some 120,000 clones, of which over 75% were detected only once. The ten largest clonotypes hold approximately 8% of the sample.

A note on this clone: The target of this receptor is not known. No per-base quality is available; no much larger clone lies one base away.

The clonotype comes from a middle-aged man with acute or convalescent COVID-19. The sample consisted of peripheral blood. The chain links TRBV18 with TRBJ1-4; 9 central bases correspond to TRBD1. The nucleotide sequence reads TGTGCCAGCTCACCCAAATCCGGGACAGGGGAAAAACTGTTTTTT. This is translated as CASSPKSGTGEKLFF.